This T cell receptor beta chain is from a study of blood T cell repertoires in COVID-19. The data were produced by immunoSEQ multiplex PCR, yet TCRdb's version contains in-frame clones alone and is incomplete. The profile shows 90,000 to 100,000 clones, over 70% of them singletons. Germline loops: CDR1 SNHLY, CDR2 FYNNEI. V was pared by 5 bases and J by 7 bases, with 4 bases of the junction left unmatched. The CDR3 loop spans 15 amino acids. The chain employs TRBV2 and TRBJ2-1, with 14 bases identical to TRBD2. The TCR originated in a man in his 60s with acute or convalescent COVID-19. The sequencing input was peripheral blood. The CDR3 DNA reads TGTGCCAGCAGTCGACTAGCGGGGGGGTCAAATGAGCAGTTCTTC. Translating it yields CASSRLAGGSNEQFF.